What follows is one TCR beta chain and its context. This clonotype has only one observation. Its antigen is currently not known. No qualities accompany the bases; no much larger clone lies one base away. A read on its own is weak evidence. The data are from a study of CD8 T cells in Susac syndrome (dated by TCRdb to the late 2010s). Broadly, across the study: Repertoire sequencing was used to test whether CD8+ T cell activation and differentiation in Susac syndrome was antigen driven. Clonality of the CD8+ T cell repertoire was compared between more than 10 healthy donors, approximately 14 Susac syndrome patients and approximately 16 multiple sclerosis patients.

RNA was extracted using the RNeasy kit, and about 0.45 to 1 microgram was reverse transcribed with random hexamers. TCR beta CDR3 regions were amplified with the immunoSEQ multiplex PCR assay covering 54 Vbeta and 13 Jbeta segments. PCR amplification bias was corrected using a synthetic template baseline for primer optimization and computational correction. The authors' analysis ran thus. Reads were assigned to V, D and J genes according to IMGT and analyzed in immunoSEQ Analyzer, with only productive sequences retained. To calculate clonality, Shannon entropy was normalized by log2 of the number of productive unique sequences and then subtracted from one. For each patient and control, public and private clones were evaluated within the 100 most prevalent clones. Susac-specific clones were defined as absent from healthy and MS cohorts, over a thousand published viral clones and other ImmuneACCESS disease sequences. TCRdb reprocessed the public reads (quality trimming at Q25 with fastp, clone calling with MiXCR) and kept in-frame beta chains. All rows with the same CDR3 protein become a single entry with the most common DNA and genes. TCRdb's processing, not the study's, gives the V and J calls here. The sample contains hundreds of thousands of distinct CDR3 sequences, 75% to 90% of them found a single time. The ten largest clones take up 0.09% to 0.15% of the sample.

There are 15 amino acids in the CDR3, from cysteine to phenylalanine inclusive. Kept here is only the CDR3 DNA, which spans 45 bases and is read in frame from base 1. Clipping removes 0 bases from V and 7 bases from J, with 5 as the unmatched junction base count. CDR1 is given as SGHNT and CDR2 as YYREEE, both from the germline V gene (reference sequence). Study-wide findings and limitations: The study acknowledged that relatively few individuals were included in the TCR sequencing and HLA analysis.

High-throughput TCR beta sequencing profiled peripheral blood CD8+ and CD4+ T cells from healthy donors, Susac syndrome patients and multiple sclerosis patients. Treatment-naive patients with stable or active relapsing-remitting disease fulfilling revised McDonald criteria were used as multiple sclerosis controls. CD8+ TEMRA cells were enriched by FACS, while bulk CD8+ and CD4+ T cells were purified by magnetic negative isolation. Blood was drawn into EDTA tubes, processed within 24 hours, and PBMCs were isolated by density gradient centrifugation. PBMCs intended for TCR sequencing were frozen in liquid nitrogen and were later thawed in a 37 degrees C water bath. Purity of sorted or isolated CD4+, CD8+ and CD8+ TEMRA cells was at least 90%.

The sequence was obtained from a human donor with multiple sclerosis. In this chain, TRBV5-4 is recombined with TRBJ1-5, and TRBD1 aligns with 9 junction nucleotides. Sequenced input: CD8+ T cells from PBMCs. The CDR3 here reads CASSLDRGLTQPQHF. The base sequence is TGTGCCAGCAGCTTGGACAGGGGGCTTACCCAGCCCCAGCATTTT.